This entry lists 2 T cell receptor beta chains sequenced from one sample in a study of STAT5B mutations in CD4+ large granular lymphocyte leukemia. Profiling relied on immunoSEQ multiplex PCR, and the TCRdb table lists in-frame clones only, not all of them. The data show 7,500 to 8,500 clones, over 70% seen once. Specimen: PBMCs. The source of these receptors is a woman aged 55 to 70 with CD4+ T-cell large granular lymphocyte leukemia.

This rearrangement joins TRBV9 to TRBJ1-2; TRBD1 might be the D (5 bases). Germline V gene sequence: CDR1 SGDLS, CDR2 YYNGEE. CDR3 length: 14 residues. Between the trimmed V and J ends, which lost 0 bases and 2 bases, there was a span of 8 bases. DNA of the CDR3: TGTGCCAGCAGCGTAGGCCAGGGAAACTATGGCTACACCTTC. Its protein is CASSVGQGNYGYTF.

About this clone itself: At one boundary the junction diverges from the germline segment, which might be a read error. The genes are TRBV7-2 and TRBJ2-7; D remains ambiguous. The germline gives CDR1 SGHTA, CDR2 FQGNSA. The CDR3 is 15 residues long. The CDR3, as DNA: TGTGCCAGCAGCTTAGGTCTGGGAAGCTCCTACGAGCGGTACTTC. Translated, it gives CASSLGLGSSYERYF. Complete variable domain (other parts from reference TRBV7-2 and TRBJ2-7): GAGVSQSPSNKVTEKGKDVELRCDPISGHTALYWYRQSLGQGLEFLIYFQGNSAPDKSGLPSDRFSAERTGGSVSTLTIQRTQQEDSAVYLCASSLGLGSSYERYFGPGTRLTVT.